Each of the 8 T cell receptor beta chains below was sequenced from the same sample in a study of blood T cell repertoires in COVID-19. The method was immunoSEQ multiplex PCR; TCRdb's version includes in-frame clones alone and lacks a portion of them. Among approximately 100,000 clones, roughly 87% were seen once, and the ten largest hold about 5%. What was sequenced was peripheral blood. Every receptor here comes from a woman of 80 years or more with active COVID-19.

In DNA, the CDR3 is TGTGCCAGCAGCCCAGACGGGGGGAACTATGGCTACACCTTC. Encoded protein: CASSPDGGNYGYTF. The chain couples TRBV7-2 to TRBJ1-2; TRBD1 is a possible D gene (5 bases). Trimming took off 5 bases at V and 2 bases at J, with 12 bases between the two ends. The CDR3 is 14 residues long. Germline V CDR1 and CDR2: SGHTA, FQGNSA.

J is TRBJ1-1 and V is TRBV9; D is unresolved. This CDR3 spans 14 amino acids. V was pared by 0 bases and J by 0 bases, with 6 bases between. Germline V gives CDR1 SGDLS, CDR2 YYNGEE. The CDR3 spells CASSVAGVNTEAFF. The DNA of the CDR3 is TGTGCCAGCAGCGTAGCTGGAGTGAACACTGAAGCTTTCTTT.

The V gene is TRBV7-9, the J gene TRBJ2-6; D call uncertain. Germline CDR1 and CDR2: SEHNR and FQNEAQ (reference sequence). Trimming left V 5 bases short and J 12 bases short, with 23 bases between. The CDR3 has 16 residues. Here the CDR3 DNA reads TGTGCCAGCAGCCCCCCCGTATTGTATTCTGCTACCGTCCTGACTTTC. This gives the protein CASSPPVLYSATVLTF.

This clone was seen a single time. V and J are TRBV25-1 and TRBJ2-1; 12 bases match TRBD2. There are 15 residues in the CDR3. Germline V gene sequence: CDR1 MGHDK, CDR2 SYGVNS. V gave up 4 bases and J gave up 7 bases; unmatched junction bases: 5. In DNA form, the CDR3 reads TGTGCCAGCAGTGGCCTAGCGGGAGGGAATAATGAGCAGTTCTTC. It encodes CASSGLAGGNNEQFF. Full variable domain (missing parts from reference TRBV25-1 and TRBJ2-1): EADIYQTPRYLVIGTGKKITLECSQTMGHDKMYWYQQDPGMELHLIHYSYGVNSTEKGDLSSESTVSRIRTEHFPLTLESARPSHTSQYLCASSGLAGGNNEQFFGPGTRLTVL.

The rearrangement links TRBV6-6 to TRBJ1-1, with unresolved D. CDR3 length: 14 residues. V shed 6 bases and J shed 2 bases, with 13 bases lying between them. Germline CDR1 and CDR2: MNHNY and SVGAGI (reference sequence). The CDR3 loop is CASRFLEENTEAFF. The DNA of the CDR3 is TGTGCCAGCAGGTTTTTGGAGGAAAACACTGAAGCTTTCTTT.

This sequence joins TRBV7-9 and TRBJ2-5; 7 bases map to TRBD1. Germline CDR1 and CDR2: SEHNR and FQNEAQ (reference sequence). Losses at the gene ends were 2 bases for V and 4 bases for J; bases not matched to a gene: 7. CDR3 size: 15 residues. The CDR3 loop reads CASSLTAGGSETQYF. Here the CDR3 DNA reads TGTGCCAGCAGCTTAACCGCAGGGGGTTCAGAGACCCAGTACTTC. Looking up the rest from reference TRBV7-9 and TRBJ2-5 gives the full variable domain: DTGVSQNPRHKITKRGQNVTFRCDPISEHNRLYWYRQTLGQGPEFLTYFQNEAQLEKSRLLSDRFSAERPKGSFSTLEIQRTEQGDSAMYLCASSLTAGGSETQYFGPGTRLLVL.

The rearrangement links TRBV9 to TRBJ1-5; TRBD1 agrees at 9 bases. Looked up from germline, CDR1 is SGDLS and CDR2 is YYNGEE. Trimming at V came to 4 bases and at J to 5 bases, leaving 7 bases not matched to a gene. CDR3 length equals 15 residues. The chain's CDR3 is CASSPSGTGHQPQHF. CDR3 sequence (DNA): TGTGCCAGCAGCCCCTCCGGGACAGGGCATCAGCCCCAGCATTTT.

The rearrangement links TRBV14 to TRBJ2-1; D is possibly TRBD2 (5 bases). Germline V gives CDR1 SGHDN, CDR2 FVKESK. CDR3 size: 15 residues. V lost 8 bases and J 1 base, leaving 15 bases between the germline ends. CDR3 DNA: TGTGCCAGCGCGACCGGGATGGGGTCCTACAATGAGCAGTTCTTC. Translation: CASATGMGSYNEQFF.